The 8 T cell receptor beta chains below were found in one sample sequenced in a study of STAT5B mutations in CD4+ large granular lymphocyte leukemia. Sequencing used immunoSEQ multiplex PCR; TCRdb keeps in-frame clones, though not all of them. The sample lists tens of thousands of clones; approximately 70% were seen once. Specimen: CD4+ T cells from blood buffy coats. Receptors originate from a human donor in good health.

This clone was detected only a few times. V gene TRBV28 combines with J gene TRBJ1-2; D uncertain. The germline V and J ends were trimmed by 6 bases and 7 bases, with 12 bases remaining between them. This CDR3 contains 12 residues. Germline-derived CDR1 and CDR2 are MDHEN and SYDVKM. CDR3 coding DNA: TGTGCCAGCAGCGTCTTACAAAGTGGCTACACCTTC. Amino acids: CASSVLQSGYTF.

The CDR3 is CASSGGRRSYGYTF. The CDR3 DNA reads TGTGCCAGCTCGGGTGGCAGGAGGAGCTATGGCTACACCTTC. The chain employs TRBV27 and TRBJ1-2; D is undetermined. Trimming cost V 8 bases and J 4 bases, with 17 bases left between them. CDR1 MNHEY and CDR2 SMNVEV come from the germline V gene (reference sequence). The CDR3 is 14 residues long.

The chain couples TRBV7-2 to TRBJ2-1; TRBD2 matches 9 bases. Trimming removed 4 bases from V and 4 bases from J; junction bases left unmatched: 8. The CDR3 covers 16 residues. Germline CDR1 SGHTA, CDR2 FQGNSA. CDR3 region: CASSSVAGALYNEQFF. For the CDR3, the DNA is TGTGCCAGCAGCTCAGTAGCGGGGGCCCTATACAATGAGCAGTTCTTC.

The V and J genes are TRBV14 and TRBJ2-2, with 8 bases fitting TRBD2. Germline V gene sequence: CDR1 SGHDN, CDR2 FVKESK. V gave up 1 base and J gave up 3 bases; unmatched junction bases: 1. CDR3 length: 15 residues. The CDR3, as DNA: TGTGCCAGCAGCCAAGCGCGGGAGGACACCGGGGAGCTGTTTTTT. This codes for CASSQAREDTGELFF.

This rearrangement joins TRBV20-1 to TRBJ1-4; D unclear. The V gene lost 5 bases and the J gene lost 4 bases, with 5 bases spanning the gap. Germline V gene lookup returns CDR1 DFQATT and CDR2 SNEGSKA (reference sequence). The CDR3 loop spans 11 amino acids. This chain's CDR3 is CSAVINEKLFF. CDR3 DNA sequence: TGCAGTGCTGTCATTAATGAAAAACTGTTTTTT.

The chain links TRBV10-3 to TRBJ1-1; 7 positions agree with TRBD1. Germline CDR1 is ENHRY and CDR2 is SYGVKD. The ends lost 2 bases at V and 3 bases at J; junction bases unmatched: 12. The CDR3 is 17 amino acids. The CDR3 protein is CAISETGAAKGYTEAFF. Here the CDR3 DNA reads TGTGCCATCAGTGAGACAGGGGCCGCGAAGGGGTACACTGAAGCTTTCTTT.

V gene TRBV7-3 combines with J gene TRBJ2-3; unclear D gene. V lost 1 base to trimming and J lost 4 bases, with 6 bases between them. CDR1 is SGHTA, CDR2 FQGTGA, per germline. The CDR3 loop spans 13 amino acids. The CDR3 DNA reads TGTGCCAGCAGCTTAATAAGCGCAGATACGCAGTATTTT. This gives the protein CASSLISADTQYF. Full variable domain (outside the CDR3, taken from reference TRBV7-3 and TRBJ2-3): GAGVSQTPSNKVTEKGKYVELRCDPISGHTALYWYRQSLGQGPEFLIYFQGTGAADDSGLPNDRFFAVRPEGSVSTLKIQRTERGDSAVYLCASSLISADTQYFGPGTRLTVL.

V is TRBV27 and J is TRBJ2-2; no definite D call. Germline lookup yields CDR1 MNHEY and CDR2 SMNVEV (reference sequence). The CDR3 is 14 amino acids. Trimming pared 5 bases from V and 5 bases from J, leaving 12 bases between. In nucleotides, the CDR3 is TGTGCCAGCAGTCCCTATCTAGGGACCGGGGAGCTGTTTTTT. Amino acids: CASSPYLGTGELFF.